This T cell receptor beta chain is drawn from a study of cytomegalovirus exposure and HLA in healthy donors. CDR1 is SGHAT, CDR2 FQNNGV, per germline. The CDR3 runs 15 residues. Trimming removed 6 bases from V and 4 bases from J; junction bases left unmatched: 7. Remarks on this clone: Its antigen is still unknown.

It was with 60 Vbeta and 13 Jbeta primers that the PCR ran. The data were produced by immunoSEQ multiplex PCR, yet TCRdb's version contains in-frame clones alone and is incomplete. The sample has approximately 90,000 clones, around 70% seen once; the top ten hold roughly 16%. Study-wide results and limits: With further analysis later on, most CMV-associated TCR beta chains appeared HLA-restricted.

The source is a woman in her 50s in good health and CMV-seropositive. The chain is built from TRBV11-2 and TRBJ2-2; 8 nucleotides agree with TRBD2. Specimen: PBMCs. CDR3 DNA sequence: TGTGCCAGCAGGATTAGCGGGGCAACCACCGGGGAGCTGTTTTTT. It codes for CASRISGATTGELFF. The full variable domain, rest sourced from reference TRBV11-2 and TRBJ2-2, is EAGVAQSPRYKIIEKRQSVAFWCNPISGHATLYWYQQILGQGPKLLIQFQNNGVVDDSQLPKDRFSAERLKGVDSTLKIQPAKLEDSAVYLCASRISGATTGELFFGEGSRLTVL.